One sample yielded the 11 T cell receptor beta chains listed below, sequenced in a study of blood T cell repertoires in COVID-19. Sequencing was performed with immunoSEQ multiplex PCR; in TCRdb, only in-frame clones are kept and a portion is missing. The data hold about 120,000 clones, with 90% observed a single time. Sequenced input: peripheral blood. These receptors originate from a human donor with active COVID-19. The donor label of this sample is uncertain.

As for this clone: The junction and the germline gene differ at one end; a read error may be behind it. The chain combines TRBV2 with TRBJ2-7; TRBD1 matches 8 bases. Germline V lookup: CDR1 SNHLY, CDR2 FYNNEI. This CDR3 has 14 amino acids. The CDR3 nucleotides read TGTGCCAGCAGTGACAGCAGGACAGGGAACAAAAAAGGCTTC. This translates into CASSDSRTGNKKGF.

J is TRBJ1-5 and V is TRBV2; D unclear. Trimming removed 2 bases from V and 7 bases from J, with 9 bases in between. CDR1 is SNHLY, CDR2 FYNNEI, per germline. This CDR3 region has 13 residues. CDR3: CASSERSNQPQHF. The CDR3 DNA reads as TGTGCCAGCAGTGAAAGGAGTAACCAGCCCCAGCATTTT.

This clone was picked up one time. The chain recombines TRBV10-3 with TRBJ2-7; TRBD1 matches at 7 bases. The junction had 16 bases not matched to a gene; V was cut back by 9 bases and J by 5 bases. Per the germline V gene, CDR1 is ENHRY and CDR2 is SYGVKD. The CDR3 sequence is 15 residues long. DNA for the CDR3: TGTGCCATTACCCGCCTAGGGAAGACAGGGAACGAGCAGTACTTC. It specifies CAITRLGKTGNEQYF.

CDR3 protein: CASSPRFTDTQYF. CDR3 sequence (DNA): TGCGCCAGCAGCCCTAGGTTCACAGATACGCAGTATTTT. The genes are TRBV10-1 and TRBJ2-3; no clear D. The V gene lost 6 bases and the J gene lost 2 bases, with 9 bases spanning the gap. CDR1 WNHNN and CDR2 SYGVQD come from the germline V gene (reference sequence). The CDR3 is 13 residues long.

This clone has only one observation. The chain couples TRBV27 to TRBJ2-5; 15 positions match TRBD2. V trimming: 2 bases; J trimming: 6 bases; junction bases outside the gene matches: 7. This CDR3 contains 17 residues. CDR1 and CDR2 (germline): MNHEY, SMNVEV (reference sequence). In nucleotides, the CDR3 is TGTGCCAGCAGTTTAAGCGGACTAGCGGGGGGGTTAAAGACCCAGTACTTC. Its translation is CASSLSGLAGGLKTQYF.

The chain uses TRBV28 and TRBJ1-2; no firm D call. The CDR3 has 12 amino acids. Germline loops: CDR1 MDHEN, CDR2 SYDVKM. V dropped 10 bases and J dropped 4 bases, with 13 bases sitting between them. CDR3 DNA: TGTGCCACTTCGGGATCGGGCTATGGCTACACCTTC. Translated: CATSGSGYGYTF.

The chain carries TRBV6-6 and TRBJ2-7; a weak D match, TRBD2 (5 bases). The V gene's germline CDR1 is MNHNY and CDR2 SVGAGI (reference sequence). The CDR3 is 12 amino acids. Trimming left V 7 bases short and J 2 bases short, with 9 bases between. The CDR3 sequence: CASTGSAYEQYF. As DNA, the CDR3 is TGTGCCAGCACTGGGAGCGCCTACGAGCAGTACTTC.

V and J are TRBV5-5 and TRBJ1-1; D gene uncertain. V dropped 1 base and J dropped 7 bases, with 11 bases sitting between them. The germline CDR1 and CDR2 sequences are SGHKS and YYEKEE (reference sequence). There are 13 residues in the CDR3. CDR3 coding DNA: TGTGCCAGCAGCTTGTTCTCGGGGTTTGAAGCTTTCTTT. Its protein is CASSLFSGFEAFF.

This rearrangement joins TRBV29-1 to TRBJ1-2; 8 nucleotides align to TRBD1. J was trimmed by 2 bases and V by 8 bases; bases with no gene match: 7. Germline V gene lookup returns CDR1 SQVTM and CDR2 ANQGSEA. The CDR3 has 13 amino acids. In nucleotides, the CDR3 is TGCAGCACACTGACAGGGGCCAACTATGGCTACACCTTC. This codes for CSTLTGANYGYTF.

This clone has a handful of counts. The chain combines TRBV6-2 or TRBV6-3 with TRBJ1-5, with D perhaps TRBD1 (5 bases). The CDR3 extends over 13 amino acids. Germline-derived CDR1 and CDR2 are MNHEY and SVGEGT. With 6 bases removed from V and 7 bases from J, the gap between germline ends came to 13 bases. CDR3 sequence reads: CASSLTGPQPQHF. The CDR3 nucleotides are TGTGCCAGCAGCCTAACAGGTCCACAGCCCCAGCATTTT.

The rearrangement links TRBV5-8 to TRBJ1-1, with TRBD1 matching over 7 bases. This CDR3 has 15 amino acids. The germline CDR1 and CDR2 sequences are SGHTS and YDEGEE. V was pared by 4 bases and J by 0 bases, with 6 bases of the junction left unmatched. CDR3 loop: CASSHRGFMNTEAFF. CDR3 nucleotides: TGTGCCAGCAGCCACAGGGGATTCATGAACACTGAAGCTTTCTTT.